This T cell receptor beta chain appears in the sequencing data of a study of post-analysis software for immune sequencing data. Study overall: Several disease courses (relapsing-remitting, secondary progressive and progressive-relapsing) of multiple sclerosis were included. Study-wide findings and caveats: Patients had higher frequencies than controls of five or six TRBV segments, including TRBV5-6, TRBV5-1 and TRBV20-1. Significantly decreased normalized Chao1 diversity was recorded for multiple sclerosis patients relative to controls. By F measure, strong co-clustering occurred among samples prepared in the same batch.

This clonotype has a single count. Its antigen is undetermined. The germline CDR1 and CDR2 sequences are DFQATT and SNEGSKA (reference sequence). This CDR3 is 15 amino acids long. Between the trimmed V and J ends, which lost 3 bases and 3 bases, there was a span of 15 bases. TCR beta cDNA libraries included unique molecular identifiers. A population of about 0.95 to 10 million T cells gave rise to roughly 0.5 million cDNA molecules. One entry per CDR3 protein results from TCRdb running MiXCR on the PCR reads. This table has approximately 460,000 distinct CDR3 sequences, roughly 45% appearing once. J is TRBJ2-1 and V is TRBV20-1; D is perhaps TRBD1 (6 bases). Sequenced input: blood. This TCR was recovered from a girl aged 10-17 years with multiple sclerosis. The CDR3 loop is CSASTGLPYYNEQFF. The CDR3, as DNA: TGCAGTGCTAGCACAGGGCTACCTTACTACAATGAGCAGTTCTTC.